Below, 26 T cell receptor beta chains from the same sample are listed, as sequenced in a study of regulatory T cells in long-lasting Graves disease. Construction of the TCR beta libraries employed iRepertoire HTBI primers in conjunction with Arm-PCR of CDR3 regions. Each CDR3 protein gets one entry after TCRdb re-called the multiplex PCR reads with MiXCR. The sample has roughly 420,000 distinct CDR3 sequences, over 15% seen once. Described time point: newly diagnosed GD, antithyroid drugs for less than 3 months. PBMCs were the source of the RNA used for TCR sequencing. The sample was also reused in another study, on T cells in Graves' hyperthyroidism and ophthalmopathy.

Source: peripheral blood mononuclear cells (PBMCs), taken at new diagnosis, from a patient treated with antithyroid drugs. These receptors all come from a woman aged 25 to 39 with Graves disease.

The chain is built from TRBV24-1 and TRBJ2-1, with 8 bases that match TRBD1. Germline CDR1 and CDR2: KGHDR and SFDVKD. The CDR3 is 13 residues long. V lost 10 bases to trimming and J lost 2 bases; unmatched junction nucleotides: 3. The CDR3 DNA follows: TGTGCCACTGGGGACAGGCCCTACAATGAGCAGTTCTTC. This encodes CATGDRPYNEQFF.

This clonotype was detected ten times or more. This rearrangement joins TRBV20-1 to TRBJ1-2, with D uncertain. Deletions cut 0 bases from V and 4 bases from J, with 15 bases between. This CDR3 has 15 amino acids. Germline CDR1 and CDR2: DFQATT and SNEGSKA (reference sequence). The chain's CDR3 is CSARDRGGNGYGYTF. CDR3 sequence (DNA): TGCAGTGCTAGAGATCGGGGAGGGAATGGCTATGGCTACACCTTC.

The table lists this clonotype with many counts. The chain uses TRBV18 and TRBJ1-5; no clear D gene. The CDR3 loop spans 13 amino acids. Germline V gene sequence: CDR1 KGHSH, CDR2 LQKENI. V was pared by 6 bases and J by 3 bases, with 9 bases between. The CDR3 sequence: CASSRGDNQPQHF. The CDR3 bases are TGTGCCAGCTCTCGAGGCGACAATCAGCCCCAGCATTTT.

This clonotype was found many times. CDR3 sequence: CASSPRAGTILNYGYTF. DNA of the CDR3: TGTGCCAGCTCACCACGGGCAGGGACAATACTTAACTATGGCTACACCTTC. V is TRBV18 and J is TRBJ1-2, with D possibly matching TRBD1 (6 bases). Trimming took 1 base from V and 1 from J, leaving 16 bases between them. Germline V CDR1 and CDR2: KGHSH, LQKENI. The CDR3 contains 17 residues. The full variable domain, its missing parts supplied by reference TRBV18 and TRBJ1-2, is NAGVMQNPRHLVRRRGQEARLRCSPMKGHSHVYWYRQLPEEGLKFMVYLQKENIIDESGMPKERFSAEFPKEGPSILRIQQVVRGDSAAYFCASSPRAGTILNYGYTFGSGTRLTVV.

The table lists this clonotype with many counts. This chain uses TRBV4-1 with TRBJ1-1, with a possible D match to TRBD1 (6 bases). This CDR3 has 15 amino acids. Trimming shortened V by 4 bases and J by 0 bases, and 12 bases separated the two germline ends. Germline V gives CDR1 MGHRA, CDR2 YSYEKL. The CDR3 bases are TGCGCCAGCAGCCCCCGGGGGCCGGTGAACACTGAAGCTTTCTTT. Its translation is CASSPRGPVNTEAFF.

The J gene is TRBJ2-2, the V gene TRBV7-2, with D possibly TRBD2 on 5 matching bases. The V end lost 5 bases, the J end lost 1 base, and 11 bases lay between the germline ends. The CDR3 is made up of 15 amino acids. Germline V gene sequence: CDR1 SGHTA, CDR2 FQGNSA. The CDR3 loop reads CASSPWSGNTGELFF. DNA for the CDR3: TGTGCCAGCAGCCCGTGGAGCGGGAACACCGGGGAGCTGTTTTTT.

This clonotype was seen ten or more times. This chain connects TRBV11-2 to TRBJ2-3, with D uncertain. Trimming stripped 6 bases from V and 6 bases from J, with 13 bases between. This CDR3 has 13 residues. CDR1 and CDR2 (germline): SGHAT, FQNNGV. The CDR3 loop is CASRYYRADTQYF. The DNA of the CDR3 is TGTGCCAGCAGGTACTACCGGGCGGATACGCAGTATTTT. Together with reference TRBV11-2 and TRBJ2-3, the CDR3 gives the full variable domain: EAGVAQSPRYKIIEKRQSVAFWCNPISGHATLYWYQQILGQGPKLLIQFQNNGVVDDSQLPKDRFSAERLKGVDSTLKIQPAKLEDSAVYLCASRYYRADTQYFGPGTRLTVL.

This chain connects TRBV7-9 to TRBJ2-2; 14 bases are shared with TRBD2. There are 19 residues in the CDR3. After removal of 1 base from V and 4 bases from J, the junction contained 8 bases not matched to a gene. The germline V gene encodes CDR1 SEHNR and CDR2 FQNEAQ (reference sequence). The CDR3 nucleotides read TGTGCCAGCAGCTTAGATTTTTGGGGACTAGCGGGAGTCACCGGGGAGCTGTTTTTT. Translating it yields CASSLDFWGLAGVTGELFF.

Worth noting for this clonotype: A much larger clone sits a single nucleotide away, making a read error possible. The V gene is TRBV20-1, the J gene TRBJ1-1; D remains unclear. Deletions cut 5 bases from V and 4 bases from J, with 8 bases between. The CDR3 is 11 residues long. From germline, CDR1 is DFQATT and CDR2 SNEGSKA (reference sequence). CDR3 sequence reads: CSASAGTEAFF. CDR3 sequence (DNA): TGCAGTGCTTCGGCCGGCACTGAAGCTTTCTTT.

There are many counts of this clonotype. V and J are TRBV11-3 and TRBJ2-2; 9 bases are shared with TRBD2. The germline V gene has CDR1 SGHNT and CDR2 YENEEA. This CDR3 spans 16 amino acids. Losses at the gene ends were 5 bases for V and 6 bases for J; bases not matched to a gene: 10. The CDR3 region is CASSPVSGGRAGELFF. The CDR3 nucleotides read TGTGCCAGCAGCCCAGTGAGCGGGGGGCGCGCCGGGGAGCTGTTTTTT.

The chain couples TRBV4-1 to TRBJ1-2; no clear D gene. The germline CDR1 and CDR2 sequences are MGHRA and YSYEKL. This CDR3 is built from 15 residues. V shed 0 bases and J shed 1 base, with 9 bases lying between them. The DNA of the CDR3 is TGCGCCAGCAGCCAAGATAGCGGGAATAACTATGGCTACACCTTC. Encoded protein: CASSQDSGNNYGYTF.

This clonotype has just a few counts. The gene calls are TRBV6-2 or TRBV6-3 and TRBJ1-5, with 8 bases identical to TRBD1. Germline CDR1 MNHEY, CDR2 SVGEGT. The CDR3 spans 18 residues. V trimming: 2 bases; J trimming: 5 bases; junction bases outside the gene matches: 14. CDR3 in DNA: TGTGCCAGCAGTTACGGGACAGGTTGGAAGGTATCGTATCAGCCCCAGCATTTT. It specifies CASSYGTGWKVSYQPQHF.

As regards this clonotype: A much larger clonotype is one base distant, so this may be a read error. V and J are TRBV9 and TRBJ2-1; 7 bases fit TRBD2. The CDR3 has 16 residues. CDR1 is SGDLS, CDR2 YYNGEE, per germline. V dropped 4 bases and J dropped 2; count of bases not matched to a gene: 9. The CDR3 protein is CASSRGASGTYNEQFF. DNA for the CDR3: TGTGCCAGCAGCAGAGGGGCTAGCGGTACCTACAATGAGCAGTTCTTC.

This clonotype was detected a few times. The rearrangement joins TRBV3-1 to TRBJ1-2; weak D call: TRBD1 (5 bases). Germline values: CDR1 LGHDT, CDR2 YNNKEL (reference sequence). This CDR3 comprises 18 residues. Trimming left V 7 bases short and J 1 base short, with 25 bases between. The CDR3 region is CASIERGVGEDLNYGYTF. Written as DNA, the CDR3 is TGTGCCAGCATTGAAAGAGGGGTTGGAGAGGACCTTAACTATGGCTACACCTTC.

V and J are TRBV28 and TRBJ2-6, with D hard to call. The CDR3 has 15 residues. Germline assignment: CDR1 MDHEN and CDR2 SYDVKM. Trimming left V 2 bases short and J 3 bases short, with 8 bases between. The CDR3, as DNA: TGTGCCAGCAGTTTAGACACGAGTGGGGCCAACGTCCTGACTTTC. Its translation is CASSLDTSGANVLTF.

Ten or more counts support this clonotype. Sequence at one end of the junction differs from germline and may be a read error. This chain joins TRBV6-2 or TRBV6-3 and TRBJ2-5, with 7 bases fitting TRBD1. Looked up from germline, CDR1 is MNHEY and CDR2 is SVGEGT. This CDR3 is 15 amino acids long. DNA of the CDR3: TGCGCCAGCAGTGAGTTCAGACAGGGTGGGGAGACCCAGTACTTC. Translation: CASSEFRQGGETQYF.

Ten or more counts support this clonotype. The gene calls are TRBV2 and TRBJ2-1; D gene ambiguous. V was shortened by 3 bases and J by 8 bases, with 14 bases between the two germline ends. This CDR3 contains 14 residues. Germline loops: CDR1 SNHLY, CDR2 FYNNEI. CDR3 loop: CASSESESIDEQFF. CDR3 nucleotide sequence: TGTGCCAGCAGTGAGTCGGAAAGCATCGATGAGCAGTTCTTC.

A few counts support this clonotype. The chain has TRBV19 and TRBJ2-7; 8 positions match TRBD1. The germline V gene has CDR1 LNHDA and CDR2 SQIVND (reference sequence). After removal of 5 bases from V and 1 base from J, the junction contained 7 bases not matched to a gene. The length of the CDR3 is 15 residues. The CDR3 protein is CASSRRDRPSYEQYF. Written as DNA, the CDR3 is TGTGCCAGTAGTCGCCGGGACAGGCCTTCCTACGAGCAGTACTTC.

This clonotype was seen many times. V gene TRBV27 combines with J gene TRBJ1-1; D is ambiguous. Trimming shortened V by 5 bases and J by 1 base, and 11 bases separated the two germline ends. CDR3 size: 14 residues. Per germline, CDR1 MNHEY and CDR2 SMNVEV (reference sequence). CDR3 loop: CASSPSWENTEAFF. The CDR3 bases are TGTGCCAGCAGTCCGTCGTGGGAGAACACTGAAGCTTTCTTT.

The V and J genes are TRBV12-3 or TRBV12-4 and TRBJ2-5, with D hard to call. CDR3 length equals 14 residues. V lost 6 bases, J lost 0 bases, and 11 bases lay in between. The CDR3 bases are TGTGCCAGCAGCCCCTTCCAACACCAAGAGACCCAGTACTTC. It is translated as CASSPFQHQETQYF.

This clonotype occurred many times. The gene calls are TRBV15 and TRBJ2-7, with TRBD1 matching 8 bases. Germline CDR1 LNHNV, CDR2 YYDKDF (reference sequence). The CDR3 covers 16 residues. With 2 bases clipped from V and 2 bases from J, the junction kept 8 bases outside the gene matches. For the CDR3, the DNA is TGTGCCACCAGCAGAACGGACAGGGTTGTTCCCTACGAGCAGTACTTC. Translation gives CATSRTDRVVPYEQYF.

This clonotype was counted many times. The rearrangement uses TRBV5-1 and TRBJ2-3; 8 positions match TRBD1. This CDR3 has 14 residues. Germline loops: CDR1 SGHRS, CDR2 YFSETQ. Germline trimming cut 5 bases from V and 4 bases from J; bases unmatched to any gene: 6. CDR3 sequence (DNA): TGCGCCAGCAGACGTCGGACAGGGCCAGATACGCAGTATTTT. Residues: CASRRRTGPDTQYF.

The sample holds many counts of this clonotype. This chain joins TRBV5-1 and TRBJ1-1; unclear D gene. This CDR3 region has 13 residues. Germline V lookup: CDR1 SGHRS, CDR2 YFSETQ. Trimming took 4 bases from V and 1 from J, leaving 8 bases between them. The CDR3 region is CASSLRWNTEAFF. The CDR3 nucleotides read TGCGCCAGCAGCCTTCGATGGAACACTGAAGCTTTCTTT.

This clonotype was observed a handful of times. The CDR3 region is CASSLSAGETYNEQFF. CDR3 DNA: TGTGCCAGCAGTTTATCAGCGGGAGAAACTTACAATGAGCAGTTCTTC. The V gene is TRBV27, the J gene TRBJ2-1; 8 positions agree with TRBD2. Germline V CDR1 and CDR2: MNHEY, SMNVEV (reference sequence). Losses at the gene ends were 0 bases for V and 4 bases for J; bases not matched to a gene: 5. CDR3 length equals 16 residues.

Many counts were recorded for this clonotype. The chain employs TRBV28 and TRBJ2-3; 7 nucleotides align to TRBD2. The CDR3 runs 16 residues. Germline CDR1 reads MDHEN; CDR2 reads SYDVKM. The J segment lost 2 bases and the V segment lost 2 bases, leaving 7 bases of the junction unmatched. CDR3 in amino acids: CASSLLAGEFTDTQYF. The DNA for the CDR3 is TGTGCCAGCAGTTTACTTGCGGGGGAATTCACAGATACGCAGTATTTT.

A remark on this clonotype: The germline gene is not matched at one end of the junction; a read error may be the cause. CDR3 region: CASSEWGGSYNEQFF. The CDR3 region has the DNA TGTGCTAGCAGCGAATGGGGAGGCTCCTACAATGAGCAGTTCTTC. This sequence joins TRBV7-7 and TRBJ2-1; D is possibly TRBD2 (6 bases). Germline lookup yields CDR1 SSHAT and CDR2 FNYEAQ (reference sequence). There are 15 residues in the CDR3.